This T cell receptor beta chain stems from a study of long-term antiretroviral therapy in people with HIV (dated by TCRdb to 2021 to 2024). As for the study more broadly: The earliest samples were collected approximately a decade before the 2015 WHO recommendation for immediate ART, a period when ART was typically delayed until CD4 counts fell. From 30 adults with confirmed HIV infection, the cohort provided 192 cryopreserved PBMC samples, gathered serially across a mean of around six years (range 1-12). A retrospective serial study tested whether ART initiation and durable HIV suppression were associated with changes in peripheral blood TRB repertoire composition and diversity. No cross-contamination during QIAcube processing was shown when test extractions of a monoclonal T-cell line were performed alongside around 30 polyclonal samples. Among the 30 to 35 participants with HIV, fewer than twelve were female.

Of note for this clone: The antigen it recognizes is unknown. No clone much larger than this one lies a single base away; base qualities are absent.

The research as a whole found: Because pre-ART samples had limited cell numbers, profiling was done on unsorted PBMC rather than on sorted CD4+ and CD8+ T cells. ART initiation was associated with a significant increase in TRB diversity, but diversity stayed significantly below transplant donor controls even after long-term ART. Samples dated from the mid-2000s to the late 2010s, and the ART regimens used may be less effective than current ones. Limited PBMC availability meant only the TCR beta chain was sequenced, without alpha chain pairing. CDR3 length ranges in HIV repertoires were narrower than in controls, and network structure suggested an antigen-experienced repertoire with only a slight naive shift after ART. The repertoire was dominated across all time points by expanded TRB clones identified before ART initiation, although this dominance was seen to fluctuate and to decrease in many PLHIV after ART. No data were available on ART adherence, viral resistance or therapy changes, limiting inferences about post-ART repertoire changes.

V loses 6 bases of germline sequence and J loses 3 bases, and the interval between the two ends is 6 bases. As encoded in the germline V gene (reference sequence), CDR1 is LNHDA while CDR2 is SQIVND. The CDR3 covers 12 residues, taking in both the cysteine and the phenylalanine. The entry retains the CDR3 DNA only, 36 bases that are in frame from base 1. To be included, a participant needed at least one PBMC sample from before ART initiation plus at least two post-ART samples. Treatment was received in the United States of America by all participants with HIV. Before DNA extraction, cryopreserved samples of 1-10 million PBMC were thawed and then washed. At the time of the earliest PBMC sample, participants with HIV were aged between about 23 and 54 years. PBMC samples from each participant spanned 1-4 timepoints before ART initiation and 2-8 timepoints after ART initiation, with a median of 7 samples. Serial HIV viral load, CD4+ T-cell count, ART history and demographic data were obtained for every participant. Using a Qiagen kit on a QIAcube, genomic DNA was extracted from unsorted PBMC, with samples processed in batches of 12.

The immunoSEQ hsTCRB v3.0 assay was used at survey level resolution to sequence the TRB variable region. The target sequencing depth for TRB was 40,000-50,000 T-cell genomes per sample. Pooled TRB libraries were sequenced on an Illumina MiSeq with a v3 150-cycle kit. For the original study's pipeline: Repertoire analysis was run in R within a reproducible Nextflow workflow that covered QC, data transformation and analysis. LymphoSeq2, an R package for exploring AIRR-Seq data, was used to implement the custom analyses. A handful of samples that produced fewer than 5000 total TRB sequences were removed, so some 190 HIV repertoires were analyzed. Among the roughly 200 retained HIV repertoires, more than 55 were collected before ART initiation and around 130 after ART initiation. Repertoires were downsampled to 5000 TRB nucleotide sequences, with summary statistics averaged over 100 downsampling iterations. Only TRB sequences with CDR3 regions of at least seven amino acids were retained for analysis. A Shannon entropy-derived clonality score and the Gini coefficient were used to measure diversity. In the repertoire networks, any two of the top 5000 CDR3 amino acid sequences were linked whenever the two sequences differed by an edit distance of one. GLIPH2 predicted antigen specificity groups and MHC restriction for TRB CDR3 amino acid sequences. To flag known CMV, EBV, HIV or tissue antigen associations, CDR3 amino acid sequences were matched against VDJdb and McPAS-TCR. Pre-ART, post-ART and control groups were compared with Wilcoxon signed-rank tests and Holm-Bonferroni correction. TCRdb took over this immuneACCESS table, retaining in-frame rearrangements with V and J assigned. Such tables are incomplete; in checked studies, under half of the missing clones stem from an unresolved V gene, and the remainder is unexplained. D and trimming come from the DNA, and the V and J calls and clone size come from that table. For this sample the table gives approximately 22,000 clones, of which about 82% were detected only once. The leading ten clones occupy 3.5% to 5.5% of the sample.

This TCR derives from a man aged 60 to 69 with HIV. The sequence is built from TRBV19 and TRBJ1-5, with the D gene not confidently named. Sequenced material: unsorted PBMCs, taken 1.3 years after starting antiretroviral therapy. The CDR3 in this case is CASRPDNQPQHF. The nucleotide sequence is given as TGTGCCAGTAGGCCAGACAATCAGCCCCAGCATTTT.